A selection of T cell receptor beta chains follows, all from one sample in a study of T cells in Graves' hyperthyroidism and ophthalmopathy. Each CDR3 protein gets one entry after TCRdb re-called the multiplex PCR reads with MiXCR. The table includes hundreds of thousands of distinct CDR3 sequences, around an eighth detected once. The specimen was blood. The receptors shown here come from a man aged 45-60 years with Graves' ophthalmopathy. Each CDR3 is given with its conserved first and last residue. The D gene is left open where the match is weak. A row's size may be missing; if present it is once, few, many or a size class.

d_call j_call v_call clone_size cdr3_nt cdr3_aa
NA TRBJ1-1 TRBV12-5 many TGTGCTAGTATTCGGCGGAGGAACACTGAAGCTTTCTTT CASIRRRNTEAFF
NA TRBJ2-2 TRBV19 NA TGTGCTAGTACAGTCCGTAGTGGCGCCGGGGAGCTGTTTTTT CASTVRSGAGELFF
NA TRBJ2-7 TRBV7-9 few TGTGCCAGCAGCTTATCATCCGGGTCCGAGCAGTACTTC CASSLSSGSEQYF
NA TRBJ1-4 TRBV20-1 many TGCAGTGCTGCCCAGGGTGGTGAAAAACTGTTTTTT CSAAQGGEKLFF
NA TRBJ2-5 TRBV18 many TGTGCCAGCTCACTCTTCGAAGAGACCCAGTACTTC CASSLFEETQYF
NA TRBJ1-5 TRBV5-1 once TGCGCCAGCAGCTTGGGGCAGGGGCAAGGCCAGCCCCAGCATTTT CASSLGQGQGQPQHF
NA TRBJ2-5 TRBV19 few TGTGCCAGTAGTGCCTCCTTCGGGACGGAAGAGACCCAGTACTTC CASSASFGTEETQYF
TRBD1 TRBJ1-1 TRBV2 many TGTGCCAGCATCCCAGGGGGCGCGGGCACTGAAGCTTTCTTT CASIPGGAGTEAFF
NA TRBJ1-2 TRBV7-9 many TGTGCCAGCAGCTCCCGACGGGAGGGACATTATAACTATGGCTACACCTTC CASSSRREGHYNYGYTF
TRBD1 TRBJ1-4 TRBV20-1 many TGCAGTGCTGCCTTTCAGGGGGTAGGAGAAAAACTGTTTTTT CSAAFQGVGEKLFF
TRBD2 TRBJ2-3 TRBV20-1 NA TGCAGTGCTAGTGTGGGGGGGGGGGTGCTAGCGGGCATCACAGATACGCAGTATTTT CSASVGGGVLAGITDTQYF
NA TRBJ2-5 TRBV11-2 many TGTGCCAGCAGCCGACCTCCGGAAGAAGAGACCCAGTACTTC CASSRPPEEETQYF
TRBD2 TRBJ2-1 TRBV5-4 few TGTGCCAGCAGCTCCTCGACTAGCGGGAGGGTGGAGAGTGAGCAGTTCTTC CASSSSTSGRVESEQFF
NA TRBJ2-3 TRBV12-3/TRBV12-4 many TGTGCCAGCAGTTTAGGGTCAGGAGCACCCACAGATACGCAGTATTTT CASSLGSGAPTDTQYF
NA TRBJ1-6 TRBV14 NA TGTGCCAGCAGCCCTAGGGCCCGGGGCCCGAATTCACCCCTCCACTTT CASSPRARGPNSPLHF
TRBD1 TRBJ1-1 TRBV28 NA TGTGCCAGCAGGGCCGGGACAGGGACCACTGAAGCTTTCTTT CASRAGTGTTEAFF
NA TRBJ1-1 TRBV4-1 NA TGCGCCAGCAGCCGGGGGGGGGACGACGCTGAAGCTTTCTTT CASSRGGDDAEAFF
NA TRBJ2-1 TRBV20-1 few TGCAGTGTCCCTAGACTCGCCAAAGGCAATGAGCAGTTCTTC CSVPRLAKGNEQFF
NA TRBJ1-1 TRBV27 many TGTGCCAGCAGCCCCGGAGGGCGGACTGAAGCTTTCTTT CASSPGGRTEAFF
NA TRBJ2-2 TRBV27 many TGTGCCAGCAGTGCCAGACAGTTCACCGGGGAGCTGTTTTTT CASSARQFTGELFF